The rows below give T cell receptor beta chains drawn from one sample of a study of metastatic and nonmetastatic thyroid tumors. With MiXCR, TCRdb reprocessed the PCR reads. The data show under 60,000 clones, approximately 20% seen once. The source material was blood. The receptors were gathered from a male donor with papillary thyroid cancer or a benign thyroid nodule (not recorded which). Some clones in this sample may be carry-over from other donors' samples. Both conserved end residues are part of each CDR3. The D gene is left open where the match is weak. Clone size appears in some rows only: once, few, many, or a class for an expanded clone.

J gene | D gene | V gene | clone size | CDR3 DNA | CDR3 protein
TRBJ2-3 | - | TRBV2 | many | TGTGCCAGCAGGCTGTCGGTCACCCCAGATACGCAGTATTTT | CASRLSVTPDTQYF
TRBJ1-5 | - | TRBV3-1 | many | TGTGCCAGCAGCCATTCGGGGACCCATAGCAATCAGCCCCAGCATTTT | CASSHSGTHSNQPQHF
TRBJ1-2 | - | TRBV18 | many | TGTGCCAGCTCGAGGGTGGCAGACTACAACTATGGCTACACCTTC | CASSRVADYNYGYTF
TRBJ1-4 | - | TRBV5-6 | - | TGTGCCAGCATCTTAAACGGGGGGACGGCTGGTTTT | CASILNGGTAGF
TRBJ2-7 | - | TRBV7-9 | - | TGTGCCAGCAGCTTAGAATGGCGGGGTTTAAACGAGCAGTACTTC | CASSLEWRGLNEQYF
TRBJ2-6 | - | TRBV7-9 | many | TGTGCCAGCAGCCCTAGACAGGATAGTCCCTCGGGGGCCAACGTCCTGACTTTC | CASSPRQDSPSGANVLTF
TRBJ1-4 | - | TRBV9 | many | TGTGCCAGCAGCGATAGCGCTGGGACGGCTGAAAAACTGTTTTTT | CASSDSAGTAEKLFF
TRBJ2-1 | TRBD2 | TRBV28 | many | TGTGCCACCTATGGCGGGAGCGGGTATGAGCAGTTCTTC | CATYGGSGYEQFF
TRBJ2-3 | TRBD1 | TRBV15 | many | TGTGCCACCAGCAGAGAAGTCAGGGGGCAAGGAACAGATACGCAGTATTTT | CATSREVRGQGTDTQYF
TRBJ2-1 | - | TRBV4-3 | - | TGCGCCAGCAGCCAAACTAGGGGGTGTTACAATGAGCAGTTCTTC | CASSQTRGCYNEQFF
TRBJ2-2 | TRBD2 | TRBV9 | - | TGTGCCAGCAGCTCTACTAGCGGGGGGACGAACACCTGGGAGCTGTTTTTT | CASSSTSGGTNTWELFF
TRBJ2-7 | TRBD2 | TRBV27 | many | TGTGCCAGCAGTTTAGCGGGAGGGACCTACGAGCAGTACTTC | CASSLAGGTYEQYF
TRBJ1-1 | - | TRBV27 | - | TGTGCCAGCAGGGTGGAGGCCTCGAACACTGAAGCTTTCTTT | CASRVEASNTEAFF
TRBJ2-7 | - | TRBV20-1 | many | TGCAGTGCTAGGGAGGGAGAGTACGAGCAGTACTTC | CSAREGEYEQYF
TRBJ1-1 | - | TRBV4-1 | many | TGCGCCAGCAGCCTGGGCAGCTTAATGAACACTGAAGCTTTCTTT | CASSLGSLMNTEAFF
TRBJ2-5 | - | TRBV11-2 | few | TGTGCCAGCACCTTCCGAACGGGGACGTGGGAGACCCAGTACTTC | CASTFRTGTWETQYF
TRBJ1-2 | - | TRBV6-1 | - | TGTGCCAGCAGTGAAGCAGGTGGAGTTTGGGGCTACACCTTC | CASSEAGGVWGYTF
TRBJ1-2 | - | TRBV7-8 | many | TGTGCCAGCAGCTTAGCGCGGGGTTATGGCTACACCTTC | CASSLARGYGYTF
TRBJ2-5 | TRBD1 | TRBV4-1 | many | TGCGCCAGCAGCCACGGGACAGGGAGGACCCAGTACTTC | CASSHGTGRTQYF
TRBJ1-1 | TRBD1 | TRBV2 | many | TGTGCCAGACCCTACAGGGACAGGGGGAACACTGAAGCTTTCTTT | CARPYRDRGNTEAFF
TRBJ1-6 | - | TRBV6-4 | many | TGTGCCAGCAGTGAATTAGGGGACGGGCATTCACCCCTCCACTTT | CASSELGDGHSPLHF
TRBJ2-5 | - | TRBV24-1 | - | TGCGCCACCAGTGATTTGTTTCAGGATAGGGGTGTGCAGTACTTC | CATSDLFQDRGVQYF
TRBJ1-5 | - | TRBV6-2/TRBV6-3 | few | TGTGCCAGCAGTTACTCGGGGCTGGGGGAATCGCAGCCCCAGCATTTT | CASSYSGLGESQPQHF
TRBJ2-3 | - | TRBV7-9 | many | TGTGCCAGCAGCTTAAGGGACCCTACGACAGATACGCAGTATTTT | CASSLRDPTTDTQYF
TRBJ2-2 | TRBD2 | TRBV6-4 | - | TGTGCCAGCAGCCCTTCTAGCGGGAGCGGAACCGTGGAGCTGTTTTTT | CASSPSSGSGTVELFF
TRBJ2-2 | - | TRBV18 | - | TGTGCCAGCTCATTGGTCGGGGGTCCTAACACCGGGGAGCTGTTTTTT | CASSLVGGPNTGELFF
TRBJ1-5 | TRBD1 | TRBV6-1 | - | TGTGCCAGCAGTGAAGAGGGACAGGGACCTCAGCCCCAGCATTTT | CASSEEGQGPQPQHF
TRBJ1-2 | - | TRBV30 | - | TGTGCCTGGAGCACCTTCGGGGTCGGCTACACCTTC | CAWSTFGVGYTF
TRBJ2-5 | - | TRBV12-3/TRBV12-4 | many | TGTGCCAGCAGACTATCAGGGGCGGGGGAGACCCAGTACTTC | CASRLSGAGETQYF
TRBJ1-1 | - | TRBV29-1 | many | TGCAGCGTGACGACAGGCCAGAACACTGAAGCTTTCTTT | CSVTTGQNTEAFF
TRBJ2-3 | - | TRBV3-1 | - | TGTGCCAGCAGCCCCGACTACAATGCACAGTATTTT | CASSPDYNAQYF
TRBJ1-2 | - | TRBV20-1 | once | TGCAGTGCCACTCCCTCGGGACTGCGGTATGTCTACACCTTC | CSATPSGLRYVYTF
TRBJ1-6 | TRBD1 | TRBV6-1 | medium-sized | TGTGCCAGCAGCCCAGGGGGCTCAGCCCTCCACTTT | CASSPGGSALHF
TRBJ2-3 | - | TRBV15 | many | TGTGCCACCAGCAGCGGTGGGAGTGTTGGCACAGATACGCAGTATTTT | CATSSGGSVGTDTQYF
TRBJ2-2 | TRBD2 | TRBV9 | few | TGTGCCAGCGGCGTCCTAGCGGGGGGTACCGGGGAGCTGTTTTTT | CASGVLAGGTGELFF
TRBJ2-1 | - | TRBV7-9 | once | TGTGCTATCAGCCCGGGACCTTCGAGGGGGCAGTTCTTC | CAISPGPSRGQFF
TRBJ2-3 | - | TRBV5-4 | many | TGTGCCAGCAGCCTACCGACAGGTAGGGGAGATACGCAGTATTTT | CASSLPTGRGDTQYF
TRBJ2-3 | - | TRBV7-3 | many | TGTGCCAGCAGCTTAGGGCCTGGCGGGGCGCAGTATTTT | CASSLGPGGAQYF
TRBJ1-2 | - | TRBV15 | many | TGTGCCACCAGCAGAGATCGTAGGGGTGGCTACACCTTC | CATSRDRRGGYTF
TRBJ1-2 | TRBD1 | TRBV20-1 | - | TGCAGTGCTATTGGGCAGGGGGCGCTAAACTATGGCTACACCTTC | CSAIGQGALNYGYTF
TRBJ2-5 | - | TRBV20-1 | many | TGCAGTGCTAGCCTAGTACCCCAAGAGACCCAGTACTTC | CSASLVPQETQYF
TRBJ2-5 | - | TRBV7-9 | many | TGTGCCAGCAGCCCCACTGAGGGAGGAGCGACCCAGTACTTC | CASSPTEGGATQYF
TRBJ2-5 | TRBD1 | TRBV4-2 | many | TGTGCCAGCAGCCAAGATTTCAGGGGGGAGACCCAGTACTTC | CASSQDFRGETQYF
TRBJ2-7 | - | TRBV6-5 | many | TGTGCCAGCAGTTACTCAGGGGGGTCATACGAGCAGTACTTC | CASSYSGGSYEQYF
TRBJ1-2 | - | TRBV7-9 | few | TGTGCCAGCAGCTTAGACGGGGGACGGGGCTACACCTTC | CASSLDGGRGYTF
TRBJ2-4 | - | TRBV7-8 | many | TGTGCCAGCAGCTTATTAGCCAGCGCTGCCATTCAGTACTTC | CASSLLASAAIQYF
TRBJ1-3 | - | TRBV9 | - | TGTGCCAGCAGCGTCGCCCCTATCGGTTCTACCTCTGGAAACACCATATATTTT | CASSVAPIGSTSGNTIYF
TRBJ2-7 | TRBD1 | TRBV4-1 | - | TGTGCCAGCAGCCAAGATTCCGGACAGGGGTACGAGCAGTACTTC | CASSQDSGQGYEQYF
TRBJ1-6 | TRBD1 | TRBV28 | - | TGTGCCTCCAACGGGGGCCTGGACAGGTATAATTCACCCCTCCACTTT | CASNGGLDRYNSPLHF
TRBJ2-7 | - | TRBV7-9 | - | TGTGCCAGCAGCTTAGCTCGGACAGCCGACTACGAGCAGTACTTC | CASSLARTADYEQYF
TRBJ1-2 | - | TRBV6-1 | many | TGTGCCAGCTCCCGGGGGGGCGGCTACACCTTC | CASSRGGGYTF
TRBJ1-1 | - | TRBV12-3/TRBV12-4 | - | TGTGCCAGCAGTCAGATGATAGGGGGAACTGAAGCTTTCTTT | CASSQMIGGTEAFF
TRBJ1-1 | - | TRBV3-1 | many | TGTGCCAGCAGCCAAGAGGGCAACCTGAACACTGAAGCTTTCTTT | CASSQEGNLNTEAFF
TRBJ2-5 | - | TRBV2 | many | TGTGCCAGCACCCCAAACGGGGTTCAATGGGGAGAGACCCAGTACTTC | CASTPNGVQWGETQYF
TRBJ2-7 | - | TRBV20-1 | - | TGCAGTGCTACCTTTACTTGGGACTACGAGCAGTACTTC | CSATFTWDYEQYF